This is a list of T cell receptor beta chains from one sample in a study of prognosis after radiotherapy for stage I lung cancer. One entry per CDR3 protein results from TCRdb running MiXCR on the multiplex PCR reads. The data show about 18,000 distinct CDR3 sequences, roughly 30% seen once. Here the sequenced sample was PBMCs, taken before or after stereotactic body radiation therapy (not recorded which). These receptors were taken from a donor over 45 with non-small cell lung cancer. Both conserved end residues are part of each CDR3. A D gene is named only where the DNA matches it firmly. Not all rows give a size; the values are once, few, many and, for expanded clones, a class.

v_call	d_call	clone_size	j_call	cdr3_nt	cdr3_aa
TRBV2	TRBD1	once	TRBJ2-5	TGTGCCAGCGGTCTTACCGTGACAGGGGTTTGGGAGACCCAGTACTTC	CASGLTVTGVWETQYF
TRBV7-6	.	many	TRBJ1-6	TGTGCCAGCAGCTTAACCGGATCTGGGGTTTCACCCCTCCACTTT	CASSLTGSGVSPLHF
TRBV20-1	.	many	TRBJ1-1	TGCAGTGCTAGGGGGGGCGCGACTGAAGCTTTCTTT	CSARGGATEAFF
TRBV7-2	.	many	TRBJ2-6	TGTGCCAGCAGTGGAGGCTCTGGGGCCAACGTCCTGACTTTC	CASSGGSGANVLTF
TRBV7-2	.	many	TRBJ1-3	TGTGCCAGCAGCAGCAACAGGGTTTCTGGAAACACCATATATTTT	CASSSNRVSGNTIYF
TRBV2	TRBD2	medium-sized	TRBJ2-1	TGTGCCAGCAGTGAGGAGCGGGAGGGTGAGCAGTTCTTC	CASSEEREGEQFF
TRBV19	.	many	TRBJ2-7	TGTGCCAGTAGTGCCGCAACTAGTATTGTCTACGAGCAGTACTTC	CASSAATSIVYEQYF
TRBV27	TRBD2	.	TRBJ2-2	TGTGCCAGCAGTGTACTAGCGCGAGCCGGCGAGCTGTTTTTT	CASSVLARAGELFF
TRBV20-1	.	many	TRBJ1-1	TGCAGTGCTAGAAGGGGGGGTGACAACACTGAAGCTTTCTTT	CSARRGGDNTEAFF
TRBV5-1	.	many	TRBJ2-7	TGCGCCAGCAGCTTGGGGCAGGGCATCGACGAGCAGTACTTC	CASSLGQGIDEQYF
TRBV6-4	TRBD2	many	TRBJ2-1	TGTGCCAGCAGTGACGGGACTAGCGGCAATGAGCAGTTCTTC	CASSDGTSGNEQFF
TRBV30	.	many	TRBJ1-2	TGTGCCTGGAGTGTACGTCGGATAGATGGCTACACCTTC	CAWSVRRIDGYTF
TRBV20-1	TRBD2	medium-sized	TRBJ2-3	TGCAGTGCTCGGCGTCCTAGCGGGAGCGCAGATACGCAGTATTTT	CSARRPSGSADTQYF
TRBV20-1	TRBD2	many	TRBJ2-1	TGCAGTGCTAGCAACCCGGCGGGAGGGCTGTACAATGAGCAGTTCTTC	CSASNPAGGLYNEQFF
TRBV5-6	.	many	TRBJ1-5	TGTGCCAGCAGCTTGGGCGGGGGAGCCCAGCCCCAGCATTTT	CASSLGGGAQPQHF
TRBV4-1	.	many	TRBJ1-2	TGCGCCAGCAGCCAAGTATCCTCCTCAGGTGGCTACACCTTC	CASSQVSSSGGYTF
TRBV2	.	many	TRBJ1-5	TGTGCCAGCAGTGAATCGGGGGCAAAGCCCCAGCATTTT	CASSESGAKPQHF
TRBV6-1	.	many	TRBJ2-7	TGTGCCAGCACCGTCGGGAGTTTCTACGAGCAGTACTTC	CASTVGSFYEQYF
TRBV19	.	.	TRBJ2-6	TGTGCCAGTAGTATCCAACTCTTTGGGGCCAACGTCCTGACTTTC	CASSIQLFGANVLTF
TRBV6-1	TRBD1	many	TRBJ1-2	TGTGCCAGCAGATATCCGGGACAGGGATTTGGTGGCTACACCTTC	CASRYPGQGFGGYTF
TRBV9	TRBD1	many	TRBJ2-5	TGTGCCAGCAGCGCAGGACAGGGTAAAGAGACCCAGTACTTC	CASSAGQGKETQYF
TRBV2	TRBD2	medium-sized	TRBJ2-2	TGTGCCAGCGGAAGCGGGAGGACCAACACCGGGGAGCTGTTTTTT	CASGSGRTNTGELFF
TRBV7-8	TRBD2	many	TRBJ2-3	TGTGCCAGCAGCTCCATAGCGGGAGGACCACTGTATACGCAGTATTTT	CASSSIAGGPLYTQYF
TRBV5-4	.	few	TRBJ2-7	TGTGCCAGCACAGTTGAGGGCTCCTACGAGCAGTACTTC	CASTVEGSYEQYF
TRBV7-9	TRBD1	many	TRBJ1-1	TGTGCCAGCAGCGAGACAGGGGCGTACACTGAAGCTTTCTTT	CASSETGAYTEAFF
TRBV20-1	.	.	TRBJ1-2	TGCAGTGCTTGGGGAGGCCGCTATGTCTACACCTTC	CSAWGGRYVYTF
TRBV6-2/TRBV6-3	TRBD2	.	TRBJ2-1	TGTGCCATAATGCGGGCGGGAGTCGGTGAGCAGTTTTTC	CAIMRAGVGEQFF
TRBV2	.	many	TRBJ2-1	TGTGCCAGCAGCCGACAGACATCACTAGGGAATGAGCAGTTCTTC	CASSRQTSLGNEQFF
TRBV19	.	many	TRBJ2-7	TGTGCCAGTAGTATGGTAGCCAATCACTACGAGCAGTACTTC	CASSMVANHYEQYF
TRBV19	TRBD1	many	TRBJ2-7	TGTGCCAGTAGTCCAACCGCGGGACAGGGGGCCTACGAGCAGTACTTC	CASSPTAGQGAYEQYF
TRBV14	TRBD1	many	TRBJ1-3	TGTGCCAGCAGCCAGACCCGGGACAGCTCTGGAAACACCATATATTTT	CASSQTRDSSGNTIYF
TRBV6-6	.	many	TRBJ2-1	TGTGCCAGCAGTTACTCGAGGGCGTTAGGGGCGGACAATGAGCAGTTCTTC	CASSYSRALGADNEQFF
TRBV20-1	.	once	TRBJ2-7	TGCATCCTGACGGGGTTCTCCTACGACCAGTACTTC	CILTGFSYDQYF
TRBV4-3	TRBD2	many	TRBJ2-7	TGCGCCAGCAGCCAAGATCAGGCGGGAGGGCCTTACGAGCAGTACTTC	CASSQDQAGGPYEQYF
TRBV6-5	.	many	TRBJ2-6	TGTGCCAGCAGTTATGTGGGGGCTGGGGCCAACGTCCTGACTTTC	CASSYVGAGANVLTF